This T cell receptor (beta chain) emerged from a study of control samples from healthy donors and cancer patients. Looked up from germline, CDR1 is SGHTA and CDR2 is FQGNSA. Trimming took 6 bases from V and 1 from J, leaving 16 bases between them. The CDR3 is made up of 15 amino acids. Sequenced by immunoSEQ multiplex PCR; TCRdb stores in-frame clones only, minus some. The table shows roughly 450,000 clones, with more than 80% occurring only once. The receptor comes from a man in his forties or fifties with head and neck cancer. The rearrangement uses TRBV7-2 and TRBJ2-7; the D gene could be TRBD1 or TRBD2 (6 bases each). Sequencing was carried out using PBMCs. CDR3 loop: CASSRTRGQSYEQYF. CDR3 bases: TGTGCCAGCAGTCGGACACGGGGGCAATCCTACGAGCAGTACTTC.